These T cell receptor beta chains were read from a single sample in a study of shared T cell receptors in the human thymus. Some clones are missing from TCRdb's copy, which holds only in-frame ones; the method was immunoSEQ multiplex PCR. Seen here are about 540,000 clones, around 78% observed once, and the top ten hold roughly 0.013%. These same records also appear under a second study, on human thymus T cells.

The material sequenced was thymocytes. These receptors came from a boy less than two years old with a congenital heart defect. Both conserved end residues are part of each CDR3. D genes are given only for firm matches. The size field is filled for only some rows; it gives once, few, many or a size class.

CASELTSGVTDTQYF TGTGCCAGCGAGCTTACTAGCGGGGTCACAGATACGCAGTATTTT TRBJ2-3 TRBD2 - TRBV25-1
CASSLGNRGAGNGYTF TGTGCCAGCAGCTTAGGTAACAGGGGAGCAGGTAATGGCTACACCTTC TRBJ1-2 TRBD1 once TRBV7-9
CASSSHREGSGNTIYF TGTGCCAGCAGCTCCCACAGGGAAGGCTCTGGAAACACCATATATTTT TRBJ1-3 - few TRBV7-9
CASIDGRKTSGADFEQFF TGCGCCAGCATAGATGGGAGGAAGACTAGCGGGGCAGATTTTGAGCAGTTCTTC TRBJ2-1 TRBD2 - TRBV5-1
CASSAKGLAGGCEQYF TGTGCCAGCAGCGCCAAGGGACTAGCGGGAGGTTGCGAGCAGTACTTC TRBJ2-7 TRBD2 - TRBV14
CASSPRQGGNPGNTIYF TGTGCCAGCAGTCCCCGACAGGGGGGAAATCCTGGAAACACCATATATTTT TRBJ1-3 TRBD1 - TRBV27
CASSVEGRETQYF TGTGCCAGCAGCGTAGAGGGGCGGGAGACCCAGTACTTC TRBJ2-5 - - TRBV9
CASSSDSNTQYF TGTGCCAGCAGCTCCGACAGTAATACGCAGTATTTT TRBJ2-3 - few TRBV6-1
CASSEALSGTGGFQPQHF TGTGCCAGCAGTGAAGCGCTTTCCGGGACAGGGGGCTTTCAGCCCCAGCATTTT TRBJ1-5 TRBD1 - TRBV2
CASSIYLAGGYNEQFF TGTGCCAGTAGTATTTATCTAGCGGGAGGTTACAATGAGCAGTTCTTC TRBJ2-1 TRBD2 - TRBV19
CASSGGGDYEQYF TGTGCCAGCAGCGGGGGGGGAGATTACGAGCAGTACTTC TRBJ2-7 TRBD2 - TRBV11-2
CASSPGGLDQPQHF TGTGCCAGCTCACCTGGAGGGTTGGATCAGCCCCAGCATTTT TRBJ1-5 - few TRBV18
CASSLGQSDTQYF TGCGCCAGCAGCTTGGGACAGTCAGATACGCAGTATTTT TRBJ2-3 - few TRBV5-1
CASSAGTSGDTDTQYF TGTGCCAGCAGTGCCGGGACTAGCGGAGACACAGATACGCAGTATTTT TRBJ2-3 TRBD2 - TRBV27
CAISESGRDTEAFF TGTGCCATCAGTGAGTCGGGCAGGGACACTGAAGCTTTCTTT TRBJ1-1 - - TRBV10-3
CASSTSDRVPNQPQHF TGTGCCAGCAGCACCAGCGACAGGGTCCCCAATCAGCCCCAGCATTTT TRBJ1-5 TRBD1 - TRBV28
CASSEGQGGEQFF TGTGCCAGCAGTGAAGGACAGGGTGGTGAGCAGTTCTTC TRBJ2-1 TRBD1 - TRBV6-1